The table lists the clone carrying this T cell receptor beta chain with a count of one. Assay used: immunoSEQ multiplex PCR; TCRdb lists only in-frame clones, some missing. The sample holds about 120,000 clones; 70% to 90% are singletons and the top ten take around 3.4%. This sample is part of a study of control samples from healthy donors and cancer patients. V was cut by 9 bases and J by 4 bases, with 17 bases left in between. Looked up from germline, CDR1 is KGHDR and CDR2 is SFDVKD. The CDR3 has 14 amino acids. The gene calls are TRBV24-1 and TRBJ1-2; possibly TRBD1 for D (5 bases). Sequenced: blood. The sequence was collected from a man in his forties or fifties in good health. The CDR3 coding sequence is TGTGCCACCCACTCCGGGGCGGGTGGCTATGGCTACACCTTC. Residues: CATHSGAGGYGYTF.